Sequencing of this T cell receptor beta chain was carried out in a study of CD8 T cells in ankylosing spondylitis. V dropped 5 bases and J dropped 0; count of bases not matched to a gene: 5. The CDR3 runs 15 residues. The germline V gene has CDR1 SGHRS and CDR2 YFSETQ. This clonotype was found many times. Each CDR3 protein gets one entry after TCRdb re-called the 5' RACE reads with MiXCR. The data show 290,000 or so distinct CDR3 sequences, more than 20% seen once. Material for sequencing was blood, either unsorted or a sorted T cell fraction (not recorded which). The V gene is TRBV5-1, the J gene TRBJ2-7; TRBD2 matches at 10 bases. This TCR was sampled from a female donor with ankylosing spondylitis or in good health (not recorded which). The CDR3 sequence is CASSPAGGPSYEQYF. The CDR3 DNA sequence: TGCGCCAGCAGTCCAGCGGGAGGGCCCTCCTACGAGCAGTACTTC. Full variable domain (outside the CDR3, taken from reference TRBV5-1 and TRBJ2-7): KAGVTQTPRYLIKTRGQQVTLSCSPISGHRSVSWYQQTPGQGLQFLFEYFSETQRNKGNFPGRFSGRQFSNSRSEMNVSTLELGDSALYLCASSPAGGPSYEQYFGPGTRLTVT.